This T cell receptor beta chain stems from a study of regulatory T cells in long-lasting Graves disease. Study results and caveats: Patients with persistent disease shared under 3,500 public clonotypes, outpacing the approximately 950 shared by new patients.

Investigators prepared the TCR beta libraries by applying iRepertoire HTBI primers and Arm-PCR of CDR3 regions. Each CDR3 protein is one row after TCRdb ran MiXCR on the multiplex PCR reads. The sample consists of about 620,000 distinct CDR3 sequences, around 17% of them appearing once. Documented time point: newly diagnosed GD, antithyroid drugs for less than 3 months. Isolated PBMC RNA provided the starting material for the TCR library. This clonotype was found many times. What it binds is not known. The CDR3 covers 14 residues. The germline CDR1 and CDR2 sequences are SGHAT and FQNNGV. V was cut by 4 bases and J by 4 bases, with 13 bases left in between. The same data also contributed to another study, on T cells in Graves' hyperthyroidism and ophthalmopathy.

This chain connects TRBV11-2 to TRBJ1-2; tentatively, D is TRBD1 (6 bases). The TCR was taken from a woman aged 30 to 39 with Graves disease. The sample consisted of peripheral blood mononuclear cells (PBMCs), taken at new diagnosis, from a patient treated with antithyroid drugs. The CDR3 coding sequence is TGTGCCAGCAGCTCGCTTTTAGGGGGCTATGGCTACACCTTC. Amino acid sequence: CASSSLLGGYGYTF.